The T cell receptor (beta chain) described here comes from a study of cytomegalovirus exposure and HLA in healthy donors. Primers: 60 Vbeta forward and 13 Jbeta reverse. Using immunoSEQ multiplex PCR, the repertoire was profiled, and TCRdb retains in-frame clones only, with some absent. The table shows 150,000 to 200,000 clones, with around 87% occurring only once. This CDR3 has 14 residues. CDR1 and CDR2 (germline): MNHNS, SASEGT. The J segment lost 1 base and the V segment lost 8 bases, leaving 5 bases of the junction unmatched. The chain has TRBV6-1 and TRBJ2-3; 8 bases agree with TRBD1. This clonotype originated in a woman in her late teens or twenties in good health and CMV-seronegative. Sequencing was carried out using PBMCs. CDR3 region: CASAGGGGTDTQYF. The CDR3 DNA sequence: TGTGCCAGCGCAGGGGGCGGAGGCACAGATACGCAGTATTTT.